This T cell receptor (beta chain) was identified during a study of shared clonotypes between healthy human individuals. Study-wide background: Plates per donor: three CD4 naive, three CD4 memory, two CD8 naive, one CD8 memory. Findings and caveats of the study: In this cohort, only blood was sampled, and tissue repertoires likely differ. The small donor group covered limited genetic and exposure diversity.

Remarks on this clone: Its antigen is currently unknown. Other DNA sequences within the sample encode an identical CDR3.

In the authors' methods: Filtering differed since immunoSEQ provided only junctions, with no quality scores. The assay was immunoSEQ multiplex PCR, and TCRdb's table has in-frame clones only and misses some. V, J and clone size are those of that table, while D and trimming were read from the DNA. There are roughly 2.2 million clones in the sample; more than 85% occur only once, and 0.35% to 0.5% lies in the top ten. The CDR3 has 10 amino acids. Trimming took 3 bases from V and 5 from J, leaving 5 bases between them. From germline, CDR1 is DFQATT and CDR2 SNEGSKA (reference sequence). The rearrangement links TRBV20-1 to TRBJ2-7; D tentatively fits TRBD1 or TRBD2 (5 bases each). The clonotype comes from a man aged 18 to 29 in good health. Some clones in this sample may be carry-over from other donors' samples. Source material: naive CD4+ T cells from PBMCs. Regarding subset: CD45RA+ positively selected. The DNA for the CDR3 is TGCAGTGCTAGGGGGGACGAGCAGTACTTC. Translation: CSARGDEQYF.